The clone carrying this T cell receptor (beta chain) occurred a few times. Its target is unknown. The data stem from a study of CD4 T cells in relation to SARS-CoV-2 and coronaviruses. Study context: Shared crossreactive spike epitopes were mapped to their HLA restriction.

Deep TCR-beta sequencing used DNA from uncultured naive and memory CD4+ T cells. Sequencing was performed with immunoSEQ multiplex PCR; in TCRdb, only in-frame clones are kept and a portion is missing. The sample includes 50,000 to 65,000 clones, roughly 94% of them seen just once. Overall study results and limits: No donor gave both pre-pandemic and post-infection samples.

Germline V lookup: CDR1 MDHEN, CDR2 SYDVKM. This CDR3 region has 14 residues. Trimming removed 5 bases at V and 2 bases at J, with 13 bases between. V and J are TRBV28 and TRBJ2-7; D might be TRBD1 (5 bases). This receptor was obtained from an adult with COVID-19. Sequencing used naive CD4+ T cells from PBMCs. The subset: naive CD4+ T cells isolated by negative enrichment. The CDR3 loop reads CASSILDRAYEQYF. The CDR3 nucleotides read TGTGCCAGCAGTATTCTCGACAGAGCCTACGAGCAGTACTTC. Using reference TRBV28 and TRBJ2-7 for the parts outside the CDR3, the full variable domain is DVKVTQSSRYLVKRTGEKVFLECVQDMDHENMFWYRQDPGLGLRLIYFSYDVKMKEKGDIPEGYSVSREKKERFSLILESASTNQTSMYLCASSILDRAYEQYFGPGTRLTVT.